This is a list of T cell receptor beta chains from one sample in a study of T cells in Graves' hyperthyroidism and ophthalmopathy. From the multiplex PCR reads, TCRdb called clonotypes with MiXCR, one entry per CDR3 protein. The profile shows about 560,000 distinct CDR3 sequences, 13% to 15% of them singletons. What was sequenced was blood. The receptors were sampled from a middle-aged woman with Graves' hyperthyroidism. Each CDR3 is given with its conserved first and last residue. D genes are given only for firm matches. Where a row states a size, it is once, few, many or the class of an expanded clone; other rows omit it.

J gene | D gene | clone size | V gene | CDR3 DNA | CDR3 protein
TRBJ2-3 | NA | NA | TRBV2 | TGTGCCAGCAGTCTTGGACTGCGCAAGGCAGATACGCAGTATTTT | CASSLGLRKADTQYF
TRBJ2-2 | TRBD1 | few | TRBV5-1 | TGCGCCAGCAGCTTAACAGGGGCTACGAACACCGGGGAGCTGTTTTTT | CASSLTGATNTGELFF
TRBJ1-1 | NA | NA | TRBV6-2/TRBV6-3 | TGTGCCACCAGGAGAAGGGACATGAACACTGAAGCTTTCTTT | CATRRRDMNTEAFF
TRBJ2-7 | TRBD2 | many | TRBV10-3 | TGTGCCATCAGTGAACTGGAGGGACTAGCGGGAGGGTCCTACGAGCAGTACTTC | CAISELEGLAGGSYEQYF
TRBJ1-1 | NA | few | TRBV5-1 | TGCGCCAGCAGCGAAAATTTACAGAACACTGAAGCTTTCTTT | CASSENLQNTEAFF
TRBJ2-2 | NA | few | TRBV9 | TGTGCCAGCAGCCCCCGTTCCGGCGCCGGGGAGCTGTTTTTT | CASSPRSGAGELFF
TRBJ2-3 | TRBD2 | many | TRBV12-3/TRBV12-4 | TGTGCCAGCAGCCCCGGGACTAGCGGGCGAACGCAGTATTTT | CASSPGTSGRTQYF
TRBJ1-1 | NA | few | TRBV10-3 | TGTGCCATCAGTGCCGGGGAAGAAGCTTTCTTT | CAISAGEEAFF
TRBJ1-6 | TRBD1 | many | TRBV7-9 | TGTGCCAGCAGCTTAGGCCGGGACAGGGGTAATTCACCCCTCCACTTT | CASSLGRDRGNSPLHF
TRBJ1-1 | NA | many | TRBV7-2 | TGTGCCAGCAGCCCCCGGGACATGATGAACACTGAAGCTTTCTTT | CASSPRDMMNTEAFF
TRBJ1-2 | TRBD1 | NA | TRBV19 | TGTGCCAGTAGTCGGGGACAGGGCGTCTATGGCTACACCTTC | CASSRGQGVYGYTF
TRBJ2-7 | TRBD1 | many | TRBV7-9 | TGTGCCAGCAGCCCATCCGGGACAGGGGGCGAGCAGTACTTC | CASSPSGTGGEQYF
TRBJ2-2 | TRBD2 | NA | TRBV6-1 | TGTGCCAGCAGTGAAATGGGACTAGTTGTTGGGGAGCTGTTTTTT | CASSEMGLVVGELFF
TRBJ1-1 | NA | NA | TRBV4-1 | TGCGCCAGCAGCCAAGAGGGGGCCCCCGGGGAAGCTTTCTTT | CASSQEGAPGEAFF
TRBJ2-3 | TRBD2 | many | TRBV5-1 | TGCGCCAGCAGCTACGGGAGGGCCAGTACAGATACGCAGTATTTT | CASSYGRASTDTQYF
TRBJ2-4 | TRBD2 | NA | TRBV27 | TGTGCCAGCAGTTTATCGACACTAGCGGGAGAGGTGTACTTC | CASSLSTLAGEVYF
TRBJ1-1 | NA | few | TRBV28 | TGTGCCAGCATTCCAAAGGTCCAGAAGAACACTGAAGCTTTCTTT | CASIPKVQKNTEAFF
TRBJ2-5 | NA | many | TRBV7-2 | TGTGCCAGCAGCTTAGTGTTTAGTTCGAAAGAAGAGACCCAGTACTTC | CASSLVFSSKEETQYF
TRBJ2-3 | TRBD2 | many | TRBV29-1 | TGCAGCGTTGAGGGACTAGCGGGAGTCACGGGTACGCAGTATTTT | CSVEGLAGVTGTQYF
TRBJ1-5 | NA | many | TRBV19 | TGTGCCAGTCGCTTTGGACGAAGCAATCAGCCCCAGCATTTT | CASRFGRSNQPQHF
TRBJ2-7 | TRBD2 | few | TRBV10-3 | TGTGCCATCAGTGGGGGGACTAGCGGGCTGGGGAACTACGAGCAGTACTTC | CAISGGTSGLGNYEQYF
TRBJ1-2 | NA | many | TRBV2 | TGTGCCAGCAGTGAAGCTTATGGCTACACCTTC | CASSEAYGYTF
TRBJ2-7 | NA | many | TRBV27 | TGTGCCAGCAGTTTACGGGCTAGCGCCGTCTACGAGCAGTACTTC | CASSLRASAVYEQYF
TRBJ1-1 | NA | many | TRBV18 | TGTGCCAGCTCACCAGTTGTTAACACTGAAGCTTTCTTT | CASSPVVNTEAFF
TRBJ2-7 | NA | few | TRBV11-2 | TGTGCCAGCAGCTTACAGGGGCAAAGCTCCTACGAGCAGTACTTC | CASSLQGQSSYEQYF
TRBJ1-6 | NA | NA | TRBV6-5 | TGTGCCAGCAGTTCGGGACAACCAGGGATCTCCTATAATTCACCCCTCCACTTT | CASSSGQPGISYNSPLHF
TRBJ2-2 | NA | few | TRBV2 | TGTGCCAGCAGTGAAAGGCCAGGGAACCCTTGGGGGGAGCTGTTTTTT | CASSERPGNPWGELFF
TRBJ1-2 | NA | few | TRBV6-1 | TGTGCCAGCAGTGAAGGGGGGTCAGGGTATGGCTACACCTTC | CASSEGGSGYGYTF
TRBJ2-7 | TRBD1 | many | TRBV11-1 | TGTGCCAGCAGCTTAGCGGCCGGGACAGGGGGTAGTGAGCAGTACTTC | CASSLAAGTGGSEQYF
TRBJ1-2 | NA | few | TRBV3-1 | TGTGCCAGCAGCCCGGGGGGGATCACAGGCTACACCTTC | CASSPGGITGYTF
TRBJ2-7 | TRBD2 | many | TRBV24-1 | TGTGCCACCAGTGATTTGAATAGCGGGATAGGTAACGAGCAGTACTTC | CATSDLNSGIGNEQYF
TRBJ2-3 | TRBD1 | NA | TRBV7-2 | TGTGCCAGCAGCTTAAAGCTGAGCGCCGGGACAGGGGGAATAGATACGCAGTATTTT | CASSLKLSAGTGGIDTQYF
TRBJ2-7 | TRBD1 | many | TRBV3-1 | TGTGCCAGCAGCCAAGATTCGGCAGGGGGATTCTCCTACGAGCAGTACTTC | CASSQDSAGGFSYEQYF
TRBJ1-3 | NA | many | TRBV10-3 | TGTGCCATCAGTGAAAGGCAGAGCTCTGGAAACACCATATATTTT | CAISERQSSGNTIYF
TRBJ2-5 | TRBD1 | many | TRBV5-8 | TGTGCCAGCAGCCGATCTACAGGGGGCGGGGAGACCCAGTACTTC | CASSRSTGGGETQYF
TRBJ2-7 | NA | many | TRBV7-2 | TGTGCCAGCAGCTTAGGGGCGGGTGCTACCTACGAGCAGTACTTC | CASSLGAGATYEQYF
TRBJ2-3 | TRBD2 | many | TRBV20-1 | TGCAGTGCTAGAGACCCCGGACTAGCGGGAGGAATAGATACGCAGTATTTT | CSARDPGLAGGIDTQYF
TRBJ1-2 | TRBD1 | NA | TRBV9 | TGTGCCAGCAGCGTAGGTACAGGGACAGGGAGTGCTAACTATGGCTACACCTTC | CASSVGTGTGSANYGYTF
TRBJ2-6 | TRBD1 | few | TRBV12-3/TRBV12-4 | TGTGCCGGCAGTTCATTCTCGGGACAGGGGCCGGGGGCCAACGTCCTGACTTTC | CAGSSFSGQGPGANVLTF
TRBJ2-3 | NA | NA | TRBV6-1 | TGTGCCAGTACACTTGCAGATACGCAGTATTTT | CASTLADTQYF
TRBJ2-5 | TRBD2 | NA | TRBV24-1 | TGTGCCACCAGTGATGCGCTAGCGGGAGTTGAGACCCAGTACTTC | CATSDALAGVETQYF
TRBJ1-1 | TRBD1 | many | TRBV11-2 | TGTGCCAGCAGCCCTCGCCACAGGGGCTTATTGGGGACTGAAGCTTTCTTT | CASSPRHRGLLGTEAFF
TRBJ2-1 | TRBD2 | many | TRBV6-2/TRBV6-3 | TGTGCCAGCAGACACACTAGCGTCGTGCAGTTCTTC | CASRHTSVVQFF
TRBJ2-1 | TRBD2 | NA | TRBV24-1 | TGTGCCACCAGTGCTCCGGGACTAGCGGCCTACAATGAGCAGTTCTTC | CATSAPGLAAYNEQFF
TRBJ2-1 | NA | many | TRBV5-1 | TGCGCCAGCAGCGAGGGATCTCCGGACAATGAGCAGTTCTTC | CASSEGSPDNEQFF
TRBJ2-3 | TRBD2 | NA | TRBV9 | TGTGCCAGCAGCGTAGCCCCGACTAGCGGGACCACAGATACGCAGTATTTT | CASSVAPTSGTTDTQYF